The 12 T cell receptor beta chains below were found in one sample sequenced in a study of beta chain features in type 1 diabetes. All of the isolated RNA was reverse transcribed, so expressed TCRB transcripts were sequenced. Repertoires were generated with immunoSEQ multiplex PCR, while TCRdb's copy carries only in-frame clones and drops some. The sample shows 250,000 to 350,000 clones, about 14% of them seen only once. Sequencing used central memory CD4+ T cells from blood. The receptors were gathered from a man aged 25-45 years in good health.

This clone has a count of ten or more. The chain joins TRBV29-1 to TRBJ2-4; D possibly corresponds to TRBD1 (5 bases). V lost 4 bases and J lost 6, with 13 bases in between. The CDR3 contains 13 residues. Germline V gives CDR1 SQVTM, CDR2 ANQGSEA. CDR3 bases: TGCAGCGTTGGCCAGGGAAGAGGAAACATTCAGTACTTC. Its translation is CSVGQGRGNIQYF.

J is TRBJ1-4 and V is TRBV5-4, with D perhaps matching TRBD1 (5 bases). Trimming removed 2 bases at V and 5 bases at J, with 13 bases between. The germline V gene has CDR1 SGHNT and CDR2 YYREEE (reference sequence). The CDR3 has 15 residues. The CDR3 is CASSFVPGGNEKLFF. DNA of the CDR3: TGTGCCAGCAGCTTCGTCCCGGGGGGGAATGAAAAACTGTTTTTT.

The chain is built from TRBV6-1 and TRBJ2-5; no reliable D call. The germline V and J ends were trimmed by 5 bases and 1 base, with 14 bases remaining between them. Germline assignment: CDR1 MNHNS and CDR2 SASEGT. This CDR3 contains 15 residues. CDR3 residues: CASSNGLVGQETQYF. In nucleotides, the CDR3 is TGTGCCAGCAGTAATGGGCTAGTGGGCCAAGAGACCCAGTACTTC.

This clone came up many times. This rearrangement joins TRBV9 to TRBJ2-7; 8 bases align to TRBD1. The CDR3 is 14 amino acids. Germline V gene lookup returns CDR1 SGDLS and CDR2 YYNGEE. The J segment lost 7 bases and the V segment lost 3 bases, leaving 9 bases of the junction unmatched. The CDR3 DNA reads as TGTGCCAGCAGCGCCGGGACAGGTTTTAGGGAGCAGTACTTC. Residues: CASSAGTGFREQYF.

Concerning this clone itself: Additional DNA sequences in this sample encode the identical CDR3. J is TRBJ1-3 and V is TRBV2; D uncertain. Germline V gene lookup returns CDR1 SNHLY and CDR2 FYNNEI. Trimming stripped 1 base from V and 7 bases from J, with 5 bases between. This CDR3 region has 12 residues. CDR3 protein: CASSEGGNTIYF. Written as DNA, the CDR3 is TGTGCCAGCAGTGAAGGAGGTAACACCATATATTTT.

This chain uses TRBV6-1 with TRBJ2-7, with a possible D match to TRBD2 (5 bases). There are 14 residues in the CDR3. V lost 4 bases and J lost 6, with 16 bases in between. Germline V gene data show CDR1 as MNHNS and CDR2 as SASEGT. Here the CDR3 reads CASSVTRGPSEQYV. For the CDR3, the DNA is TGTGCCAGCAGTGTCACTAGAGGCCCTTCCGAGCAGTACGTC.

This clone was seen a handful of times. V is TRBV7-8 and J is TRBJ2-2; D might be TRBD1 or TRBD2, each matching 5 bases. V was cut by 2 bases and J by 7 bases, with 14 bases left in between. CDR1 SGHVS and CDR2 FQNEAQ come from the germline V gene. This CDR3 has 15 amino acids. The CDR3 sequence: CASSLSPKGSGELFF. CDR3 bases: TGTGCCAGCAGCTTAAGTCCCAAGGGGAGCGGGGAGCTGTTTTTT.

This clone has a count of ten or more. This chain's CDR3 is CASSRNRQANQETQYF. The CDR3 DNA is TGTGCCAGCAGCCGAAATCGACAGGCCAACCAAGAGACCCAGTACTTC. The gene calls are TRBV7-2 and TRBJ2-5; possible D gene TRBD1, 6 bases. Trimming removed 5 bases at V and 0 bases at J, with 16 bases between. The CDR3 runs 16 residues. The germline gives CDR1 SGHTA, CDR2 FQGNSA.

This clone was observed many times. CDR3 region: CASSQSGAYGYTF. The DNA of the CDR3 is TGTGCCAGCAGCCAATCAGGGGCCTATGGCTACACCTTC. The V call is TRBV14, the J call TRBJ1-2; TRBD1 might be the D (6 bases). The ends were cut back, 2 bases at V and 4 bases at J, with 8 bases in the middle. The germline V gene has CDR1 SGHDN and CDR2 FVKESK. The CDR3 loop spans 13 amino acids.

The rearrangement links TRBV11-3 to TRBJ2-3; no firm D call. The CDR3 length is 13 residues. V was trimmed by 5 bases and J by 4 bases, leaving 10 bases between them. Germline V CDR1 and CDR2: SGHNT, YENEEA. CDR3 DNA sequence: TGTGCCAGCAGCGAGGCCCCAGCAGATACGCAGTATTTT. This encodes CASSEAPADTQYF.

This clone occurred a few times. The chain combines TRBV7-2 with TRBJ2-3; 8 bases line up with TRBD2. This CDR3 comprises 17 residues. V lost 5 bases and J lost 5; bases outside the gene matches: 15. In germline, CDR1 is SGHTA, CDR2 FQGNSA. The DNA of the CDR3 is TGTGCCAGCAGCCAAGAGGCCTCCGCGGGGGGCGGAGATACGCAGTATTTT. It encodes CASSQEASAGGGDTQYF.

With regard to this clone: Additional DNA sequences in this sample encode the identical CDR3. This rearrangement joins TRBV10-1 to TRBJ2-7; D might be TRBD1 (6 bases). The CDR3 consists of 13 residues. CDR1 is WNHNN and CDR2 is SYGVQD in the germline V gene (reference sequence). V dropped 3 bases and J dropped 2 bases, with 8 bases sitting between them. In nucleotides, the CDR3 is TGCGCCAGCAGTGAATCAGGGGCCTACGAGCAGTACTTC. This encodes CASSESGAYEQYF.